These 12 T cell receptor beta chains were sequenced from one sample in a study of post-analysis software for immune sequencing data. Study-level results: Patients showed TRBV5-6, TRBV5-1 and TRBV20-1 among four to six TRBV segments more frequent than in controls.

These receptors lack a known antigen. Built from TCR beta cDNA, the libraries had unique molecular identifiers in them. TCRdb independently ran MiXCR on the PCR reads; one entry per CDR3 protein. The table lists about 810,000 distinct CDR3 sequences, about 50% of them singletons. Input material: blood. These TCRs come from a girl aged 10 to 17 with multiple sclerosis.

V and J are TRBV12-3 or TRBV12-4 and TRBJ1-2; D is uncertain. Trimming removed 3 bases at V and 8 bases at J, with 13 bases between. The CDR3 spans 13 residues. The CDR3 region is CASSLRERRGYTF. In DNA form, the CDR3 reads TGTGCCAGCAGTTTGAGGGAAAGAAGGGGCTACACCTTC.

V is TRBV2 and J is TRBJ2-4, with D possibly matching TRBD1 (6 bases). V dropped 5 bases and J dropped 13 bases, with 15 bases sitting between them. CDR1 SNHLY and CDR2 FYNNEI come from the germline V gene. The CDR3 has 12 amino acids. CDR3: CASSRDRPRQYF. The CDR3 nucleotides read TGTGCCAGCAGTCGAGACAGGCCCAGGCAGTACTTC.

This clonotype was detected only a few times. The chain is built from TRBV10-3 and TRBJ1-2; D might be TRBD1 (6 bases). The CDR3 runs to 16 residues. V shed 4 bases and J shed 3 bases, with 18 bases lying between them. Germline assignment: CDR1 ENHRY and CDR2 SYGVKD. The CDR3 region has the DNA TGTGCCATCAGTGGCCGGGCGTCGGAGGGGGACTATGGCTACACCTTC. This sequence encodes CAISGRASEGDYGYTF.

Turning to this clonotype: The junction differs from germline at one of its ends, possibly a read error. CDR3 in DNA: TGTGCCAGCAGTTCTGAGTTAAGGGGAAGCACAGATGCGCAGTATTTT. It yields the protein CASSSELRGSTDAQYF. J is TRBJ2-3 and V is TRBV12-3 or TRBV12-4; weak D call: TRBD1 (5 bases). The CDR3 is made up of 16 amino acids.

V is TRBV7-2 and J is TRBJ1-4, with D possibly matching TRBD1 (5 bases). Deletions cut 1 base from V and 0 bases from J, with 15 bases between. Germline V lookup: CDR1 SGHTA, CDR2 FQGNSA. The CDR3 runs to 18 residues. The DNA of the CDR3 is TGTGCCAGCAGCTTAGACGGAGTCAGGGAAACAACTAATGAAAAACTGTTTTTT. Amino acid sequence: CASSLDGVRETTNEKLFF.

J is TRBJ1-1 and V is TRBV12-3 or TRBV12-4; D is unclear. The V end was cut by 7 bases, the J end by 8 bases, with 11 bases between. This CDR3 comprises 11 residues. CDR3 coding DNA: TGTGCCAGCATCGGGTCCGGGGAAGCTTTCTTT. Translation gives CASIGSGEAFF.

As to this clonotype: A read error may produce the germline difference seen at one junction end. V gene TRBV5-1 combines with J gene TRBJ2-1; 7 positions agree with TRBD2. Germline lookup yields CDR1 SGHRS and CDR2 YFSETQ. The CDR3 is 15 residues long. The CDR3: CASSLSASGNKEQFF. CDR3 in DNA: TGCGCCAGCAGCTTGTCGGCTAGCGGCAACAAAGAGCAGTTCTTC.

This chain uses TRBV6-6 with TRBJ2-2, with D hard to call. V was cut by 0 bases and J by 0 bases, with 2 bases left in between. This CDR3 is 14 amino acids long. Germline V gives CDR1 MNHNY, CDR2 SVGAGI (reference sequence). CDR3 region: CASSYSTNTGELFF. The CDR3 DNA follows: TGTGCCAGCAGTTACTCAACGAACACCGGGGAGCTGTTTTTT.

This clonotype has a handful of counts. The chain employs TRBV20-1 and TRBJ2-3; TRBD2 aligns across 7 bases. Germline V CDR1 and CDR2: DFQATT, SNEGSKA (reference sequence). This CDR3 is 14 amino acids long. The V segment lost 1 base and the J segment 3 bases; nucleotides outside the gene matches: 4. CDR3 residues: CSARATSRTDTQYF. The CDR3 nucleotides read TGCAGTGCTAGAGCGACTAGCAGAACAGATACGCAGTATTTT.

The sample holds a few counts of this clonotype. The chain carries TRBV5-1 and TRBJ2-5; maybe TRBD2 (5 bases). There are 13 residues in the CDR3. V shed 3 bases and J shed 1 base, with 7 bases lying between them. Germline V lookup: CDR1 SGHRS, CDR2 YFSETQ. CDR3: CASSWTRQETQYF. The CDR3 DNA is TGCGCCAGCAGCTGGACTCGCCAAGAGACCCAGTACTTC.

The chain is built from TRBV7-3 and TRBJ2-4; no firm D call. The J call could be wrong; TRBJ2-7 is a better fit for the DNA end. The CDR3 spans 14 residues. Germline CDR1 is SGHTA and CDR2 is FQGTGA. The CDR3 sequence is CASSLPELLHEQYF. The CDR3 DNA sequence: TGTGCCAGCAGCCTTCCGGAATTGCTCCACGAGCAGTACTTC.

This rearrangement joins TRBV5-1 to TRBJ2-1; TRBD2 agrees at 14 bases. The end of the DNA fits TRBJ2-7 better, so the J call may be wrong. In germline, CDR1 is SGHRS, CDR2 YFSETQ. The CDR3 is made up of 15 amino acids. The CDR3 nucleotides read TGCGCCAGCAGCGAAGGGACTAGCGGGAGCTCCGAGCAGTACTTC. Translation gives CASSEGTSGSSEQYF.